A selection of T cell receptor beta chains follows, all from one sample in a study of control samples from healthy donors and cancer patients. Libraries were prepared by immunoSEQ multiplex PCR; TCRdb keeps only in-frame clonotypes and omits some of them. The sample has approximately 82,000 clones, approximately 94% seen once. The specimen sequenced was blood. All receptors come from a woman in her late teens or twenties in good health. CDR3s include the opening cysteine and the closing phenylalanine or tryptophan. Each record gives: J gene, clone size, D gene, V gene, CDR3 DNA, CDR3 protein. A D gene is named only where the DNA matches it firmly. Not all rows give a size; the values are once, few, many and, for expanded clones, a class.

>TRBJ1-1|-|-|TRBV19
TGTGCCAGTAGTATCTCGGGGAACACTGAAGCTTTCTTT
CASSISGNTEAFF
>TRBJ2-7|-|-|TRBV6-5
TGTGCCACCGGGACAAGTCCCTACGAGCAGTACTTC
CATGTSPYEQYF
>TRBJ1-6|few|-|TRBV6-5
TGTGCCAGCAAGACAGCTGACTATAATTCACCCCTCCACTTT
CASKTADYNSPLHF
>TRBJ2-3|-|TRBD2|TRBV6-6
TGTGCCAGCAGTTACTTACTTGGGGAGGGGACAGATACGCAGTATTTT
CASSYLLGEGTDTQYF
>TRBJ1-1|-|-|TRBV9
TGTGCCAGCAGCGTTGGGACTTGGGGGGACACTGAAGCTTTCTTT
CASSVGTWGDTEAFF
>TRBJ1-2|-|TRBD1|TRBV2
TGTGCCAGCAGCCCCGGCAGGGGGGACTATGGCTACACCTTC
CASSPGRGDYGYTF
>TRBJ2-7|-|TRBD2|TRBV6-5
TGTGCCAGCAGTTTGAAGGTGGGAGGGCCCTACGAGCAGTACTTC
CASSLKVGGPYEQYF
>TRBJ2-3|-|TRBD2|TRBV27
TGTGCCAGCAGTCTGGGACTATCCACAGATACGCAGTATTTT
CASSLGLSTDTQYF
>TRBJ1-6|-|TRBD1|TRBV3-1/TRBV3-2
TGTGCCAGCAGCCTACTACAGGGGTCACCCCTCCACTTT
CASSLLQGSPLHF
>TRBJ2-7|-|TRBD2|TRBV4-1
TGCGCCAGCAGCCAAGCGATTAGCGGGAGGGCCCTTTACGAGCAGTACTTC
CASSQAISGRALYEQYF
>TRBJ2-5|-|-|TRBV29-1
TGCAGCGTTGAAAAGGGAGGGGGGACCCAGTACTTC
CSVEKGGGTQYF
>TRBJ2-1|-|-|TRBV7-2
TGTGCCAGCGCCTGGAAGTTGGGCCAGGAGGGTCAGTTCTTC
CASAWKLGQEGQFF
>TRBJ2-2|once|-|TRBV6-4
TGTGCCAGCAGTCGGCGGGCGCAGAACACCGGGGAGCTGTTTTTT
CASSRRAQNTGELFF
>TRBJ1-3|-|-|TRBV2
TGTGCCAGCAGCCTGCAGGGAAACACCATATATTTT
CASSLQGNTIYF
>TRBJ1-1|-|-|TRBV28
TGTGCCAGCAGTTCCTACAGGAACACTGAAGCTTTCTTT
CASSSYRNTEAFF
>TRBJ2-1|-|TRBD2|TRBV5-4
TGTGCCAGCAGCTCTGCCGGACTAGCGGCGAATGAGCAGTTCTTC
CASSSAGLAANEQFF
>TRBJ2-7|-|TRBD1|TRBV3-1/TRBV3-2
TGTGCCAGCAGCCAAGGTAACACCTGGGACAGGGTTAACGAGCAGTACTTC
CASSQGNTWDRVNEQYF